Listed here are 13 T cell receptor beta chains from one sample, sequenced in a study of blood T cell repertoires in COVID-19. TCRdb keeps only in-frame clones here, not all; method: immunoSEQ multiplex PCR. The table records 200,000 or so clones, 84% of them present only once. The source material was peripheral blood. These receptors were collected from a woman aged 55-69 years with acute or convalescent COVID-19.

V gene TRBV20-1 combines with J gene TRBJ1-1; D is ambiguous. This CDR3 is 11 amino acids long. Germline loops: CDR1 DFQATT, CDR2 SNEGSKA (reference sequence). Trimming stripped 5 bases from V and 4 bases from J, with 8 bases between. The chain's CDR3 is CSAPGGTEAFF. Written as DNA, the CDR3 is TGCAGTGCTCCCGGTGGCACTGAAGCTTTCTTT.

The chain employs TRBV28 and TRBJ1-2; a possible D gene is TRBD1 (6 bases). The CDR3 is made up of 13 amino acids. Germline V gene lookup returns CDR1 MDHEN and CDR2 SYDVKM. V was cut by 6 bases and J by 6 bases, with 14 bases left in between. CDR3 DNA: TGTGCCAGCAGCACAGACAGGTTTAATGGCTACACCTTC. Amino acids: CASSTDRFNGYTF.

V usage is TRBV28 and J usage is TRBJ2-7; no firm D call. The CDR3 length is 15 residues. Germline V CDR1 and CDR2: MDHEN, SYDVKM. The V end was cut by 9 bases, the J end by 0 bases, with 18 bases between. The CDR3 DNA sequence: TGTGCCAGTAGACCATACAAGACAAGCTCCTACGAGCAGTACTTC. It specifies CASRPYKTSSYEQYF.

This sequence joins TRBV15 and TRBJ2-3; no definite D call. Germline loops: CDR1 LNHNV, CDR2 YYDKDF (reference sequence). Trimming shortened V by 3 bases and J by 4 bases, and 14 bases separated the two germline ends. The CDR3 extends over 15 amino acids. For the CDR3, the DNA is TGTGCCACCAGCAGGACACCAGCCGCCGCAGATACGCAGTATTTT. Its translation: CATSRTPAAADTQYF.

The CDR3 protein is CASSEDRVADQPQHF. The CDR3 DNA reads as TGTGCCAGCAGTGAAGATCGGGTAGCAGATCAGCCCCAGCATTTT. The chain employs TRBV2 and TRBJ1-5; D is ambiguous. This CDR3 region has 15 residues. V was trimmed by 1 base and J by 5 bases, leaving 12 bases between them. Per germline, CDR1 SNHLY and CDR2 FYNNEI.

The V gene is TRBV2, the J gene TRBJ1-3; 9 bases map to TRBD1. The CDR3 sequence is 16 residues long. Germline CDR1 is SNHLY and CDR2 is FYNNEI. The V segment lost 4 bases and the J segment 2 bases; nucleotides outside the gene matches: 6. This CDR3 reads CASSVDRGSTGNTIYF. CDR3 nucleotides: TGTGCCAGCAGTGTGGACAGGGGATCGACTGGAAACACCATATATTTT.

The sample holds one count of this clone. The chain links TRBV19 to TRBJ2-1; 11 nucleotides agree with TRBD1. V shed 3 bases, J shed 7 bases, and the junction held 8 bases outside the gene matches. The CDR3 has 16 amino acids. Germline CDR1 reads LNHDA; CDR2 reads SQIVND (reference sequence). In DNA, the CDR3 is TGTGCCAGTAGTATCACCGGCGGACAGGGGGCAAATGAGCAGTTCTTC. Translated: CASSITGGQGANEQFF.

Points on this clone: The junction and the germline gene differ at one end; a read error may be behind it. The chain has TRBV2 and TRBJ2-7; 9 nucleotides match TRBD2. Looked up from germline, CDR1 is SNHLY and CDR2 is FYNNEI. The length of the CDR3 is 13 residues. CDR3 region: CARRLADSYEQYF. The DNA for the CDR3 is TGTGCCCGCAGACTAGCGGACTCCTACGAGCAGTACTTC.

The genes are TRBV9 and TRBJ2-1; 10 bases are shared with TRBD1. CDR1 is SGDLS, CDR2 YYNGEE, per germline. The J segment lost 7 bases and the V segment lost 3 bases, leaving 10 bases of the junction unmatched. This CDR3 comprises 16 residues. Written as DNA, the CDR3 is TGTGCCAGCAGCGCGCAACCCGGGACAGGGGCAAATGAGCAGTTCTTC. It yields the protein CASSAQPGTGANEQFF. Supplemented by reference TRBV9 and TRBJ2-1, the full variable domain reads DSGVTQTPKHLITATGQRVTLRCSPRSGDLSVYWYQQSLDQGLQFLIQYYNGEERAKGNILERFSAQQFPDLHSELNLSSLELGDSALYFCASSAQPGTGANEQFFGPGTRLTVL.

The chain recombines TRBV28 with TRBJ1-1; D remains unclear. CDR3 length: 13 amino acids. V lost 7 bases to trimming and J lost 1 base, with 10 bases between them. Germline assignment: CDR1 MDHEN and CDR2 SYDVKM. The CDR3 nucleotides read TGTGCCAGCAAGCCGCTGCAGAACACTGAAGCTTTCTTT. The encoded protein is CASKPLQNTEAFF.

This sequence joins TRBV7-8 and TRBJ2-2; 10 bases map to TRBD1. The CDR3 is 16 amino acids. With V trimmed by 3 bases and J by 5 bases, 6 bases remained unmatched. Germline values: CDR1 SGHVS, CDR2 FQNEAQ. CDR3 in amino acids: CASSFADRGLTGELFF. The CDR3 nucleotides read TGTGCCAGCAGCTTTGCAGACAGGGGGCTGACCGGGGAGCTGTTTTTT.

The rearrangement uses TRBV21-1 and TRBJ2-7; the D segment call TRBD1 is taken from the table without a DNA check. TRBV21-1 is reported as a pseudogene. The CDR3 sequence is 13 residues long. CDR3 sequence: CASSLGQHYEQYF. CDR3 sequence (DNA): TGTGCCAGCAGTCTCGGACAACACTACGAGCAGTACTTC.

This clone was seen just once. The V and J genes are TRBV9 and TRBJ1-2; 9 bases align to TRBD1. Germline V CDR1 and CDR2: SGDLS, YYNGEE. This CDR3 has 15 residues. Trimming at V came to 2 bases and at J to 5 bases, leaving 7 bases not matched to a gene. For the CDR3, the DNA is TGTGCCAGCAGCGTGACTACAGGGGGCGAATATGGCTACACCTTC. Translation: CASSVTTGGEYGYTF. Full variable domain (remainder filled in from reference TRBV9 and TRBJ1-2): DSGVTQTPKHLITATGQRVTLRCSPRSGDLSVYWYQQSLDQGLQFLIQYYNGEERAKGNILERFSAQQFPDLHSELNLSSLELGDSALYFCASSVTTGGEYGYTFGSGTRLTVV.